This TCR beta chain was found in a study of CD8+ T cells in alopecia areata. General study points: Between patients, shared TCR sequences were less clear than in mice. This was possibly due in part to HLA diversity in the patient population.

Extracted RNA was reverse transcribed, and the resulting cDNA served as sequencing template. Libraries were prepared by immunoSEQ multiplex PCR; TCRdb keeps only in-frame clonotypes and omits some of them. The top ten clones hold around 1.5% of a sample with more than 95,000 clones, 41% of them seen once. Germline CDR1 and CDR2: MNHEY and SMNVEV (reference sequence). The CDR3 extends over 15 amino acids. V gave up 0 bases and J gave up 2 bases, with 11 bases separating them. In regard to this clone: The antigen remains unidentified.

Sequenced input: CD4+ T cells sorted from blood. This TCR was sampled from a human donor with alopecia areata. The chain recombines TRBV27 with TRBJ2-7; tentatively, D is TRBD2 (6 bases). The CDR3 nucleotides read TGTGCCAGCAGTTTATCTTCGGGGGTAACCTACGAGCAGTACTTC. This sequence encodes CASSLSSGVTYEQYF.